This paragraph reports one TCR beta chain. The data derive from a study of blood T cell repertoires in COVID-19. Study background: Samples taken during acute and convalescent COVID-19 were collected in the United States, Italy and Spain.

Germline V gene data show CDR1 as MNHNS and CDR2 as SASEGT. Trimming took 2 bases from V and 2 from J, leaving 13 bases between them. The CDR3 covers 16 residues. The authors' processing: By means of reference gene primer amplification, nucleated cell counts were estimated. This table comes from immunoSEQ multiplex PCR, and its TCRdb copy is limited to in-frame clones, with some not included. V and J calls and clone size follow that table, whereas D and trimming were derived from the DNA. This table has almost 400,000 clones, more than 75% appearing once. Followed longitudinally, the Seattle patients had been enrolled during active infection.

This rearrangement joins TRBV6-1 to TRBJ1-5; D unresolved. The receptor was isolated from a woman aged 55-69 years with COVID-19, enrolled during active disease. Sequencing was performed on peripheral blood. CDR3 coding DNA: TGTGCCAGCAGTGAAACGGGGTGGGATGGCAATCAGCCCCAGCATTTT. It translates to CASSETGWDGNQPQHF.